This T cell receptor (beta chain) was sequenced for a study of blood T cell repertoires in COVID-19. Study-level background: The cDNA or gDNA used as material had been derived from T cells, B-cell-depleted T cells, or PBMCs.

Only one count was recorded for this clone. CDR1 is LGHNA, CDR2 YSLEER, per germline. Trimming pared 1 base from V and 7 bases from J, leaving 8 bases between. The CDR3 sequence is 14 residues long. Some clones are missing from TCRdb's copy, which holds only in-frame ones; the method was immunoSEQ multiplex PCR. The data hold fewer than 150,000 clones, with about four fifths observed a single time. Sequenced: peripheral blood. The gene calls are TRBV4-3 and TRBJ1-6, with D tentatively TRBD1 (5 bases). This sequence originates from an elderly man with acute or convalescent COVID-19. The CDR3 loop reads CASSQGDRNSPLHF. Here the CDR3 DNA reads TGCGCCAGCAGCCAAGGAGACAGAAATTCACCCCTCCACTTT.